This paragraph covers one T cell receptor beta chain sequence. Per the germline V gene, CDR1 is LGHNA and CDR2 is YNFKEQ. Unmatched junction bases numbered 8, after V lost 9 bases and J lost 4 bases. This CDR3 has 14 residues. This table comes from immunoSEQ multiplex PCR, and its TCRdb copy is limited to in-frame clones, with some not included. This table has 70,000 to 80,000 clones, around nine tenths appearing once. The data were taken from a study of OX40 agonist ivuxolimab in advanced cancers. Overall study: Ivuxolimab, an agonist antibody against OX40 (CD134), was given to patients.

This sequence joins TRBV4-2 and TRBJ1-3; TRBD1 matches at 8 bases. This specimen was CD4+ or CD8+ T cells sorted from blood, taken in a trial of the OX40 agonist ivuxolimab. The TCR comes from an adult with an advanced solid tumor such as melanoma, head and neck, liver or kidney cancer. In nucleotides, the CDR3 is TGTGCCAGTCAACAGGGGGTGACGGGAAACACCATATATTTT. This codes for CASQQGVTGNTIYF.